The entry below describes one T cell receptor beta chain. Antigen specificity is unknown. The data derive from a study of cytomegalovirus exposure and HLA in healthy donors. General observations from the study: A further, later analysis showed that HLA-associated TCR beta chains (compared with equally common others) were more clonally expanded.

PCR was performed using 60 Vbeta and 13 Jbeta primers. TCRdb keeps only in-frame clones here, not all; method: immunoSEQ multiplex PCR. The table records around 150,000 clones, roughly 85% of them present only once. CDR1 is MDHEN and CDR2 is SYDVKM in the germline V gene. The CDR3 contains 13 residues. Between the trimmed V and J ends, which lost 7 bases and 6 bases, there was a span of 16 bases. Nominal health characterized the donors when sampled, though unrecorded immune exposures were likely. The V and J genes are TRBV28 and TRBJ2-7; D is perhaps TRBD2 (5 bases). This TCR was sampled from a woman aged 45-65 years in good health and CMV-seronegative. The sequenced sample was PBMCs. CDR3 in DNA: TGTGCCAGCAACCCTTTATCGAGGGCCGAGCAGTACTTC. It codes for CASNPLSRAEQYF. Variable domain in full (rest from reference TRBV28 and TRBJ2-7): DVKVTQSSRYLVKRTGEKVFLECVQDMDHENMFWYRQDPGLGLRLIYFSYDVKMKEKGDIPEGYSVSREKKERFSLILESASTNQTSMYLCASNPLSRAEQYFGPGTRLTVT.